The rows below give T cell receptor beta chains drawn from one sample of a study of T cells in narcolepsy. This table comes from immunoSEQ multiplex PCR, and its TCRdb copy is limited to in-frame clones, with some not included. The table shows about 32,000 clones, with 79% occurring only once. Sequenced sample: memory (CD45RA-) CD4+ T cells from blood. The receptors were sampled from a human donor in good health. Each CDR3 is given with its conserved first and last residue. D genes are given only for firm matches. Some rows mark clone size as missing; the rest say once, few, many or name a class of expanded clone.

CDR3 DNA,CDR3 protein,J gene,clone size,D gene,V gene
TGTGCCAGTAGTATAGCGGGGCAGTTGAACACTGAAGCTTTCTTT,CASSIAGQLNTEAFF,TRBJ1-1,.,.,TRBV19
TGTGCCAGCAGCCCGGGGGGGCATCAGCCCCAGCATTTT,CASSPGGHQPQHF,TRBJ1-5,.,.,TRBV7-8
TGTGCCAGCACCCCCACCGGGACTAGCTTTTCCAATGAGCAGTTCTTC,CASTPTGTSFSNEQFF,TRBJ2-1,.,TRBD2,TRBV2
TGTGCCTGGAGCCCGCCTCGGGGGAAGTTTAACTATGGCTACACCTTC,CAWSPPRGKFNYGYTF,TRBJ1-2,.,.,TRBV30
TGTGCCAGCAGCGTAGGAACAGGGATCGGCGAGCAGTACTTC,CASSVGTGIGEQYF,TRBJ2-7,.,.,TRBV9
TGTGCCAGCAGTTTTAGCGGGAGACAGACCCAGTACTTC,CASSFSGRQTQYF,TRBJ2-5,.,TRBD2,TRBV27
TGTGCCTGGAACCCCGGGACGAACTACGAGCAGTACTTC,CAWNPGTNYEQYF,TRBJ2-7,.,.,TRBV30
TGTGCCAGCAGCGACAGGGGGCAGGGCGATGAGCAGTTCTTC,CASSDRGQGDEQFF,TRBJ2-1,.,TRBD1,TRBV6-5
TGTGCCAGTAGTACTAGACAGGGTCAAGCTGGAAACACCATATATTTT,CASSTRQGQAGNTIYF,TRBJ1-3,.,TRBD1,TRBV19
TGTGCCAGTACCCCCCTGGACAGGGTAAGATTTCAGCCCCAGCATTTT,CASTPLDRVRFQPQHF,TRBJ1-5,few,TRBD1,TRBV19
TGTGCCAGCAGCTTAACGGGACAGGTCACTAACGAGCAGTACTTC,CASSLTGQVTNEQYF,TRBJ2-7,.,TRBD1,TRBV11-1
TGTGCCAGCAGCTTAAGATATAAACGGGACATAACTACCTACGAGCAGTACTTC,CASSLRYKRDITTYEQYF,TRBJ2-7,.,.,TRBV5-5
TGTGCCAGCAGCTTGCGACTGACGGCCACTGGGGCCAACGTCCTGACTTTC,CASSLRLTATGANVLTF,TRBJ2-6,.,.,TRBV7-2
TGTGCCAGCAGTGATAGGGTAGCCAAAAACATTCAGTACTTC,CASSDRVAKNIQYF,TRBJ2-4,.,.,TRBV2
TGTGCCAGCTCACCATTGGGACAGAATCAGCCCCAGCATTTT,CASSPLGQNQPQHF,TRBJ1-5,.,TRBD1,TRBV18
TGTGCCAGCAGCCGGGCGGTTTCCGGGGGGCACACTGAAGCTTTCTTT,CASSRAVSGGHTEAFF,TRBJ1-1,.,.,TRBV5-4
TGTGCCAGTAGTAGAACTGGGACTAGCGGGGGAAGGGGATACGAGCAGTACTTC,CASSRTGTSGGRGYEQYF,TRBJ2-7,once,TRBD2,TRBV19
TGTGCCAGCAGCGTAGTCGGAACAGGGTCTACGCAGTATTTT,CASSVVGTGSTQYF,TRBJ2-3,.,.,TRBV9
TGTGCCTGCACGACTAGCGGGAAGGTTTGGACCGGGGAGCTGTTTTTT,CACTTSGKVWTGELFF,TRBJ2-2,.,TRBD2,TRBV30
TGTGCCACCAGCAGAGAGGCCGGAAGTTCACCCCTCCACTTT,CATSREAGSSPLHF,TRBJ1-6,few,.,TRBV15
TGTGCCAGCAGGGTTACAGGGGGCACCGGAGCTTTCTTT,CASRVTGGTGAFF,TRBJ1-1,.,TRBD1,TRBV2
TGTGCCAGCAGTCTTCAGGGGGGAGCTTTCTTT,CASSLQGGAFF,TRBJ1-1,.,TRBD1,TRBV28
TGTGCCAGCAGCGCACGTCCGAGACTAGCGGGGACAGATACGCAGTATTTT,CASSARPRLAGTDTQYF,TRBJ2-3,.,TRBD2,TRBV14
TGCGCCAGCAGCTGGAGACAGGGGAGCTCTGGGGCCAACGTCCTGACTTTC,CASSWRQGSSGANVLTF,TRBJ2-6,few,TRBD1,TRBV5-1
TGTGCCAGCAGCTTAGCAGGTGGCGATACGCAGTATTTT,CASSLAGGDTQYF,TRBJ2-3,once,.,TRBV7-9
TGTGCCAGCAGCCAGACCGGGACAGAACTCTACGAGCAGTACTTC,CASSQTGTELYEQYF,TRBJ2-7,once,TRBD1,TRBV4-2
TGTGCCAGCAGTTACTCCGTAAACAGGCTGGGCTACACCTTC,CASSYSVNRLGYTF,TRBJ1-2,once,.,TRBV6-5
TGTGCCAGCAGCTTTCAGGTCGATGGCTACACCTTC,CASSFQVDGYTF,TRBJ1-2,.,.,TRBV7-9
TGTGCCTGGAAGGGGACAGAAGCTTTCTTT,CAWKGTEAFF,TRBJ1-1,.,.,TRBV30
TGTGCCAGCAGCTTAATTGGGGGGGGTATCTATGGCTACACCTTC,CASSLIGGGIYGYTF,TRBJ1-2,.,.,TRBV7-2
TGTGCCAGCAGCCCACAGGGGTTCGGCACTGAAGCTTTCTTT,CASSPQGFGTEAFF,TRBJ1-1,.,TRBD1,TRBV7-3
TGTGCCAGCAGCTTGGCCCAGGGGAGGGATGGGGCCAACGTCCTGACTTTC,CASSLAQGRDGANVLTF,TRBJ2-6,once,.,TRBV5-4
TGTGCCTGGGGCCGAAGAGCACGCGGCTACACCTTC,CAWGRRARGYTF,TRBJ1-2,.,.,TRBV30
TGTGCCAGCAGTTTGGACAGGAGGGGCGTCACCGGGGAGCTGTTTTTT,CASSLDRRGVTGELFF,TRBJ2-2,.,.,TRBV6-5
TGTGCCAGTAGTAATCGCAATCAGCCCCAGCATTTT,CASSNRNQPQHF,TRBJ1-5,.,.,TRBV19
TGTGCCAGCAGCTTCAATGGACACTCTGAAGCTTTCTTT,CASSFNGHSEAFF,TRBJ1-1,.,.,TRBV11-3
TGCAGCGTTGAAGGCGCCCGGGACAGGGGTTCGAACTACGAGCAGTACTTC,CSVEGARDRGSNYEQYF,TRBJ2-7,.,TRBD1,TRBV29-1
TGTGCCAGCTCACCACCGAAGGGACAGGGAACCTACGAGCAGTACTTC,CASSPPKGQGTYEQYF,TRBJ2-7,medium-sized,TRBD1,TRBV18
TGTGCCAGTAGTATTTTAGGCATGGGACGGGATGAAGCTTTCTTT,CASSILGMGRDEAFF,TRBJ1-1,.,.,TRBV19
TGTGCCAGCAGCTTAGGGCGGAACACTGAAGCTTTCTTT,CASSLGRNTEAFF,TRBJ1-1,.,.,TRBV11-3
TGTGCCAGCGGTACCTTTGGGGCGGAGTACTTC,CASGTFGAEYF,TRBJ2-7,.,.,TRBV6-5
TGTGCCAGCAGAAAGGGTGGGAAAGATACGCAGTATTTT,CASRKGGKDTQYF,TRBJ2-3,.,.,TRBV27
TGTGCCAGCAGCTGGGTTTCCCTCTACGAGCAGTACTTC,CASSWVSLYEQYF,TRBJ2-7,.,.,TRBV6-1
TGTGCCAGCAGTGACGGATTCTCTGGGGCCAACGTCCTGACTTTC,CASSDGFSGANVLTF,TRBJ2-6,medium-sized,.,TRBV2
TGTGCCAGCAGTGAAATTGGCCCGGGGGAGACCCAGTACTTC,CASSEIGPGETQYF,TRBJ2-5,.,.,TRBV6-5
TGTGCCAGCGGTCCGAATGGGCGCATGAACACTGAAGCTTTCTTT,CASGPNGRMNTEAFF,TRBJ1-1,.,.,TRBV6-5
TGTGCCAGCAGCCCCCCGACTAGCGGGAGGGCCAATGAGCAGTTCTTC,CASSPPTSGRANEQFF,TRBJ2-1,once,TRBD2,TRBV7-8
TGTGCCAGCTCACCAGGCAGTCAGAGCACTGAAGCTTTCTTT,CASSPGSQSTEAFF,TRBJ1-1,.,.,TRBV18
TGCGCCAGCAGCCATTTGCTAGCGGGAGTTCACACCGGGGAGCTGTTTTTT,CASSHLLAGVHTGELFF,TRBJ2-2,.,TRBD2,TRBV4-1
TGCGCCAGCAGTGACGGACAGGGGGATCAATATGGCTACACCTTC,CASSDGQGDQYGYTF,TRBJ1-2,once,TRBD1,TRBV10-1